Here is one TCR beta chain with its context. Its cognate antigen is unknown. These data belong to a study of cytomegalovirus exposure and HLA in healthy donors. Overall study results and limits: Among TCR sequences, most were rare, though some public TCRs appeared in many donors.

The PCR had 60 Vbeta and 13 Jbeta primers. The repertoire was sequenced with immunoSEQ multiplex PCR; TCRdb's copy has only in-frame clones and lacks some. The sample shows tens of thousands of clones, 78% of them seen only once. V was pared by 7 bases and J by 6 bases, with 6 bases of the junction left unmatched. The CDR3 runs 12 residues. CDR1 MDHEN and CDR2 SYDVKM come from the germline V gene. This receptor was obtained from a middle-aged man in good health and CMV-seronegative. The sequencing sample was made of PBMCs. The rearrangement joins TRBV28 to TRBJ2-7, with 7 nucleotides matching TRBD1. The CDR3 loop is CASTAAGGEQYF. The CDR3 nucleotides read TGTGCCAGCACCGCCGCAGGGGGCGAGCAGTACTTC. Drawing the rest from reference TRBV28 and TRBJ2-7, the complete variable domain is DVKVTQSSRYLVKRTGEKVFLECVQDMDHENMFWYRQDPGLGLRLIYFSYDVKMKEKGDIPEGYSVSREKKERFSLILESASTNQTSMYLCASTAAGGEQYFGPGTRLTVT.